This T cell receptor beta chain was recovered during a study of cytomegalovirus exposure and HLA in healthy donors. Study information: Genotyping of more than 300 donors showed that about 83% belonged to the Caucasian-associated ancestry cluster.

Both 60 Vbeta primers and 13 Jbeta primers went into the PCR. The protocol was immunoSEQ multiplex PCR, while the TCRdb copy is restricted to in-frame clones and leaves out a portion. This table has about 110,000 clones, over 60% appearing once. A word on this clone: Its matching antigen is unknown.

Study-wide points: In all likelihood, a cluster of highly shared sequence variants was a sequencing artifact.

Germline V lookup: CDR1 GTSNPN, CDR2 SVGIG (reference sequence). Trimming cost V 1 base and J 12 bases; bases outside gene matches: 9. CDR3 size: 14 residues. The specimen sequenced was PBMCs. This chain joins TRBV30 and TRBJ1-6, with 7 bases identical to TRBD1. This TCR derives from a woman in her forties or fifties in good health and CMV-seropositive. The CDR3 sequence: CAWSAGGEGKPLHF. CDR3 DNA sequence: TGTGCCTGGAGTGCAGGGGGTGAAGGAAAACCCCTCCACTTT.